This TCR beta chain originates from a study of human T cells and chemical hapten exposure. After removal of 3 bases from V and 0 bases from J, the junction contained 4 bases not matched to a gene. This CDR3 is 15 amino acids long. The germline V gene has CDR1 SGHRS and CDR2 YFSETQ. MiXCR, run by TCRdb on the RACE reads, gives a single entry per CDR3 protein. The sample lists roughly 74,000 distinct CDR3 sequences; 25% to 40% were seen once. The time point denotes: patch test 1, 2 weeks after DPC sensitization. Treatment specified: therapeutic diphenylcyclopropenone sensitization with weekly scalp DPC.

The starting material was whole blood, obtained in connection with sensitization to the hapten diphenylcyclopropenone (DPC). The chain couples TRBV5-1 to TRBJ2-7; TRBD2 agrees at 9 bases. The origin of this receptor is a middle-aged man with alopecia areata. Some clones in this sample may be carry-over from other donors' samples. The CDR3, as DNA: TGCGCCAGCAGCTGGTCTAGCGGGACCTCCTACGAGCAGTACTTC. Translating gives CASSWSSGTSYEQYF.